Listed here are 26 T cell receptor beta chains from one sample, sequenced in a study of control samples from healthy donors and cancer patients. Here immunoSEQ multiplex PCR was the method, and the copy in TCRdb shows in-frame clones only, minus some. The table has approximately 210,000 clones, over 80% seen once. Sequenced input: blood. Receptor source: a man aged 25 to 45 in good health.

V usage is TRBV15 and J usage is TRBJ1-3; no clear D gene. The CDR3 runs 16 residues. Looked up from germline, CDR1 is LNHNV and CDR2 is YYDKDF (reference sequence). V was cut by 1 base and J by 4 bases, with 14 bases left in between. The CDR3 here is CATSRAGSPQGNTIYF. Here the CDR3 DNA reads TGTGCCACCAGCAGAGCCGGGTCCCCGCAAGGAAACACCATATATTTT.

The chain has TRBV6-5 and TRBJ2-7; TRBD1 aligns across 10 bases. This CDR3 comprises 12 residues. The V segment lost 10 bases and the J segment 4 bases; nucleotides outside the gene matches: 4. Germline CDR1 reads MNHEY; CDR2 reads SVGAGI. The CDR3 DNA reads as TGTGCCACAGTGGGACAGGGGTACGAGCAGTACTTC. Translated, it gives CATVGQGYEQYF.

The rearrangement links TRBV11-2 to TRBJ2-3, with 9 bases aligning to TRBD2. This CDR3 region has 15 residues. The J segment lost 6 bases and the V segment lost 3 bases, leaving 7 bases of the junction unmatched. Germline CDR1 is SGHAT and CDR2 is FQNNGV. CDR3 sequence (DNA): TGTGCCAGCAGCTTGAGGCGGGGGGGCCTCGATACGCAGTATTTT. The encoded protein is CASSLRRGGLDTQYF.

The chain employs TRBV28 and TRBJ1-3; D is ambiguous. The CDR3 runs to 13 residues. CDR1 MDHEN and CDR2 SYDVKM come from the germline V gene. Trimming pared 4 bases from V and 3 bases from J, leaving 7 bases between. CDR3 coding DNA: TGTGCCAGCAGTTCGATCAGTGGAAACACCATATATTTT. Translation gives CASSSISGNTIYF.

The V call is TRBV30, the J call TRBJ1-1; D ambiguous. The CDR3 runs to 14 residues. Trimming cost V 0 bases and J 4 bases, with 12 bases left between them. Germline assignment: CDR1 GTSNPN and CDR2 SVGIG (reference sequence). CDR3 amino acids: CAWSVQGPSTEAFF. As DNA, the CDR3 is TGTGCCTGGAGTGTACAAGGGCCGAGCACTGAAGCTTTCTTT.

V and J are TRBV27 and TRBJ1-2, with 9 bases fitting TRBD1. V was clipped by 6 bases and J by 1 base; unmatched bases: 6. The length of the CDR3 is 15 residues. Germline-derived CDR1 and CDR2 are MNHEY and SMNVEV (reference sequence). The CDR3 region is CASRAQGASNYGYTF. Here the CDR3 DNA reads TGTGCCAGCAGGGCACAGGGGGCAAGTAACTATGGCTACACCTTC.

The rearrangement joins TRBV19 to TRBJ1-5; TRBD1 matches at 9 bases. Germline CDR1 reads LNHDA; CDR2 reads SQIVND (reference sequence). Unmatched junction bases numbered 7, after V lost 4 bases and J lost 0 bases. This CDR3 is built from 17 residues. CDR3 in amino acids: CASSSWGQGYSNQPQHF. The CDR3 region has the DNA TGTGCCAGTAGTAGCTGGGGACAGGGCTATAGCAATCAGCCCCAGCATTTT.

The CDR3 protein is CASSQGGLETQYF. CDR3 bases: TGTGCCAGCAGCCAAGGGGGGTTGGAGACCCAGTACTTC. This chain connects TRBV3-1 (or the pseudogene TRBV3-2) to TRBJ2-5; D possibly uses TRBD1 or TRBD2 (5 bases each). V was trimmed by 1 base and J by 5 bases, leaving 8 bases between them. Germline V gene lookup returns CDR1 LGHDT and CDR2 YNNKEL (reference sequence). The CDR3 has 13 amino acids.

Only one count was recorded for this clone. The gene calls are TRBV27 and TRBJ1-1; perhaps TRBD1 as D (5 bases). This CDR3 contains 16 residues. Germline V lookup: CDR1 MNHEY, CDR2 SMNVEV (reference sequence). Between the trimmed V and J ends, which lost 3 bases and 5 bases, there was a span of 19 bases. The CDR3 sequence: CASSFADTRGRTEAFF. CDR3 DNA: TGTGCCAGCAGTTTTGCAGACACCCGGGGGAGGACTGAAGCTTTCTTT.

The chain is built from TRBV27 and TRBJ1-1; D ambiguous. In germline, CDR1 is MNHEY, CDR2 SMNVEV (reference sequence). The CDR3 is 14 residues long. The V and J ends lost 6 bases and 3 bases respectively, with 14 bases between them. This CDR3 reads CASSHQPVHTEAFF. The CDR3 DNA follows: TGTGCCAGCAGCCACCAGCCGGTTCACACTGAAGCTTTCTTT.

The rearrangement joins TRBV6-2 or TRBV6-3 to TRBJ2-7, with TRBD1 matching 8 bases. CDR1 and CDR2 from the germline V gene are MNHEY and SVGEGT. There are 16 residues in the CDR3. Losses at the gene ends were 3 bases for V and 0 bases for J; bases not matched to a gene: 7. The CDR3 DNA is TGTGCCAGCAGTTATTCGGCAGGGGGCTACTCCTACGAGCAGTACTTC. Translation gives CASSYSAGGYSYEQYF.

The CDR3 loop is CASSVEHPGLPETQYF. CDR3 bases: TGTGCCAGCAGCGTAGAGCACCCGGGCTTGCCGGAGACCCAGTACTTC. The chain is built from TRBV9 and TRBJ2-5; D gene uncertain. The length of the CDR3 is 16 residues. The germline V gene encodes CDR1 SGDLS and CDR2 YYNGEE. Trimming stripped 0 bases from V and 5 bases from J, with 17 bases between.

The rearrangement uses TRBV2 and TRBJ1-1, with no clear D. The germline V gene encodes CDR1 SNHLY and CDR2 FYNNEI. CDR3 size: 12 residues. V lost 7 bases and J 1 base, leaving 7 bases between the germline ends. The DNA for the CDR3 is TGTGCCAGCATTCGACGGAACACTGAAGCTTTCTTT. Its protein product is CASIRRNTEAFF.

The V call is TRBV30, the J call TRBJ2-7, with 9 bases identical to TRBD1. Germline V lookup: CDR1 GTSNPN, CDR2 SVGIG (reference sequence). J gave up 4 bases and V 6 bases, and 1 base lay outside the gene matches. This CDR3 is built from 11 residues. The CDR3 loop reads CACGQGYEQYF. DNA of the CDR3: TGTGCCTGCGGACAGGGGTACGAGCAGTACTTC.

The chain links TRBV6-6 to TRBJ1-1; D perhaps matches TRBD1 (6 bases). The CDR3 is 15 residues long. The V end was cut by 3 bases, the J end by 0 bases, with 11 bases between. Germline V lookup: CDR1 MNHNY, CDR2 SVGAGI (reference sequence). Written as DNA, the CDR3 is TGTGCCAGCAGTTATCCCGGGACAATGAACACTGAAGCTTTCTTT. Its translation is CASSYPGTMNTEAFF.

The V gene is TRBV28, the J gene TRBJ2-7; 11 nucleotides agree with TRBD2. CDR1 is MDHEN and CDR2 is SYDVKM in the germline V gene. The CDR3 is 12 residues long. V lost 5 bases, J lost 13 bases, and 7 bases stayed unmatched. The CDR3 DNA reads as TGTGCCAGCAGTCTCCCTAGCGGGGGGCCCTACTTC. Protein: CASSLPSGGPYF.

The chain recombines TRBV9 with TRBJ1-6; weak D call: TRBD1 (5 bases). The CDR3 has 16 amino acids. The V end lost 5 bases, the J end lost 7 bases, and 19 bases lay between the germline ends. Per the germline V gene, CDR1 is SGDLS and CDR2 is YYNGEE. The DNA of the CDR3 is TGTGCCAGCAGAGGCGGGGGAGGTGCTGGAAATTCACCCCTCCACTTT. Protein product: CASRGGGGAGNSPLHF.

This CDR3 is CASSLDAFSPLHF. The CDR3 bases are TGTGCCAGCAGCTTAGATGCTTTTTCACCCCTCCACTTT. The chain has TRBV7-6 and TRBJ1-6; D is uncertain. From germline, CDR1 is SGHVS and CDR2 FNYEAQ. The CDR3 loop spans 13 amino acids. V was shortened by 1 base and J by 9 bases, with 7 bases between the two germline ends.

This chain links TRBV7-9 with TRBJ2-3, with D perhaps given as TRBD1 or TRBD2 (6 bases each). The ends were cut back, 5 bases at V and 5 bases at J, with 11 bases in the middle. The CDR3 contains 13 residues. Germline CDR1 SEHNR, CDR2 FQNEAQ (reference sequence). The CDR3 sequence is CASSGGGGDTQYF. The CDR3 nucleotides are TGTGCCAGCAGCGGAGGGGGTGGAGATACGCAGTATTTT.

This clone has a single count. The gene calls are TRBV12-5 and TRBJ1-5; D uncertain. This CDR3 has 12 residues. In germline, CDR1 is LGHNT, CDR2 FRNRAP. V lost 1 base, J lost 4 bases, and 2 bases lay in between. The CDR3 is CASGLGNQPQHF. In DNA form, the CDR3 reads TGTGCTAGTGGTTTGGGTAATCAGCCCCAGCATTTT. Full variable domain (rest looked up from reference TRBV12-5 and TRBJ1-5): DARVTQTPRHKVTEMGQEVTMRCQPILGHNTVFWYRQTMMQGLELLAYFRNRAPLDDSGMPKDRFSAEMPDATLATLKIQPSEPRDSAVYFCASGLGNQPQHFGDGTRLSIL.

The CDR3 DNA sequence: TGTGCCAGCAGTTATATAGGGGGCGGCAATGAGCAGTTCTTC. The encoded protein is CASSYIGGGNEQFF. This rearrangement joins TRBV6-5 to TRBJ2-1; 7 bases map to TRBD1. CDR1 and CDR2 (germline): MNHEY, SVGAGI. With 3 bases clipped from V and 6 bases from J, the junction kept 5 bases outside the gene matches. The CDR3 covers 14 residues.

The chain has TRBV10-1 and TRBJ1-1, with D hard to call. The CDR3 extends over 11 amino acids. The V and J ends lost 10 bases and 8 bases respectively, with 14 bases between them. Germline lookup yields CDR1 WNHNN and CDR2 SYGVQD (reference sequence). The CDR3 DNA reads as TGCGCCAACGGTCCCGATGGAGAAGCTTTCTTT. This translates into CANGPDGEAFF.

The V call is TRBV19, the J call TRBJ1-6; 8 positions agree with TRBD1. Germline loops: CDR1 LNHDA, CDR2 SQIVND (reference sequence). Trimming at V came to 7 bases and at J to 7 bases, leaving 9 bases not matched to a gene. The CDR3 covers 15 residues. The CDR3 DNA reads TGTGCCAGTAAGCTAGACAGGGGCGGGAATTCACCCCTCCACTTT. This encodes CASKLDRGGNSPLHF.

The chain has TRBV7-2 and TRBJ2-2, with a tentative D call TRBD1 (5 bases). V lost 0 bases to trimming and J lost 5 bases, with 10 bases between them. CDR1 is SGHTA, CDR2 FQGNSA, per germline. This CDR3 spans 15 amino acids. CDR3 in DNA: TGTGCCAGCAGCTTAGCCAGGGTCCGAACCGGGGAGCTGTTTTTT. This encodes CASSLARVRTGELFF.

This clone was detected many times. This rearrangement joins TRBV4-1 to TRBJ2-7; the D gene is possibly TRBD2 (5 bases). The V gene's germline CDR1 is MGHRA and CDR2 YSYEKL. The CDR3 totals 15 residues. V was clipped by 0 bases and J by 1 base, with 10 bases between them. CDR3: CASSQDFEGSYEQYF. For the CDR3, the DNA is TGCGCCAGCAGCCAAGATTTTGAGGGTTCCTACGAGCAGTACTTC.

The chain carries TRBV28 and TRBJ1-1, with D unresolved. Trimming took off 4 bases at V and 11 bases at J, with 23 bases between the two ends. Germline V gives CDR1 MDHEN, CDR2 SYDVKM. This CDR3 has 15 residues. The CDR3 is CASSSPGIRPSRAFF. The DNA of the CDR3 is TGTGCCAGCAGTTCCCCCGGGATCCGTCCTTCTAGGGCTTTCTTT.